This TCR beta chain was obtained from a study of blood T cell repertoires in COVID-19 (dated by TCRdb to the early 2020s). The study in broad terms: The collaborator samples originated in the United States, Italy and Spain and spanned the acute and convalescent phases of COVID-19. The material from the prospective study consisted of cDNA or gDNA derived from T cells, B-cell-depleted T cells, or PBMCs. Subjects who had been exposed to COVID-19, were actively infected with it, or had recovered from it provided the deeply sampled blood TCRbeta repertoires that made up the dataset. The repertoires were made available in a free public database intended to serve as a resource for research on the immune response to SARS-CoV-2. The samples were drawn from two sources: the first 160 participants of the ongoing ImmuneRACE study, and 1,200 or so subjects contributed by 6 global collaborators. Nearly every sample came with metadata listing a de-identified subject ID, COVID-19 status, age in years and sex. Where HLA class I and class II types were available, the types were taken from metadata supplied by the sample provider, not from assay-based typing.

The collaborating institutions used their own protocols to collect whole blood in K2EDTA tubes. For TCRbeta analysis, collaborator samples were shipped as frozen whole blood, as isolated PBMCs, or as DNA extracted from either sample type. The CDR1 and CDR2 encoded by the germline V gene are SGDLS and YYNGEE. The CDR3 covers 17 residues, taking in both the cysteine and the phenylalanine. CDR3 DNA only is kept here, 51 bases in frame from base 1. V and J are truncated by 0 bases and 4 bases respectively, leaving an intervening sequence of 19 bases. TCRbeta CDR3 regions were amplified from genomic DNA using the immunoSEQ Assay, a bias-controlled multiplex PCR. Per the source publication's procedure: Nucleated cell counts per sample were estimated from amplification of reference gene primers within the assay. To quantify the absolute abundance of each unique TCRbeta CDR3 rearrangement, sequence reads were collapsed and filtered. For each sample, productive Simpson clonality was calculated as the square root of Simpson's diversity index across productive rearrangements. Drawn from immuneACCESS, this table holds only the in-frame rearrangements with V and J called that TCRdb kept. Clones are partly lost; checked studies trace under half to an unresolved V gene and leave the rest unexplained. The DNA was the basis for D and trimming; V, J and clone size are from that table. The sample table holds some 87,000 clones, of which about 83% were seen once. Over 30% of the sample belongs to the ten largest clones.

This clone was counted a single time. What this receptor recognizes is not known. Within one base of it there is no much larger clone, and no base qualities were kept. Here is what the overall study found, with its caveats: Clinical and demographic metadata were provided uncurated, with the amount varying by source and participant.

This receptor was taken from a man aged 80 or over with active or convalescent COVID-19. Sequenced input: peripheral blood. The V gene is TRBV9 and the J gene is TRBJ1-2; D gene: possibly TRBD1, on 6 matching bases. The sequenced DNA is TGTGCCAGCAGCGTAGGGGGCAGGGGCCAGATGGGCTATGGCTACACCTTC. It specifies CASSVGGRGQMGYGYTF.